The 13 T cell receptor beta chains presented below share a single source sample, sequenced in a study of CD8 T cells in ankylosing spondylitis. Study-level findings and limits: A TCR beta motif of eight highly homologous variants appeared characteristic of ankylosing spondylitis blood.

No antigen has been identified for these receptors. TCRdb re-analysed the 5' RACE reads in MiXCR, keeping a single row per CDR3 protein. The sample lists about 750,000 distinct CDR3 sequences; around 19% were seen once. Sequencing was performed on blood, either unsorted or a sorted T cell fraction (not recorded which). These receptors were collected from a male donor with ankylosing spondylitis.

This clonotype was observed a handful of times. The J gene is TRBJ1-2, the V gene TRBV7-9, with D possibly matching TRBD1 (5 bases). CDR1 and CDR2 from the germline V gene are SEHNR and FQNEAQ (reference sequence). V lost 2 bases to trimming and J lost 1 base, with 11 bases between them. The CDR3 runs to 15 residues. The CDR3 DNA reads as TGTGCCAGCAGCTTATTGGGAGGGGATAACTATGGCTACACCTTC. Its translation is CASSLLGGDNYGYTF.

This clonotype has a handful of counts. The chain's CDR3 is CSVEPESSYNEQFF. The CDR3 DNA reads TGCAGCGTTGAACCTGAGAGCTCCTACAATGAGCAGTTCTTC. The rearrangement uses TRBV29-1 and TRBJ2-1; D gene uncertain. Germline V CDR1 and CDR2: SQVTM, ANQGSEA. V lost 2 bases, J lost 0 bases, and 8 bases lay in between. This CDR3 contains 14 residues.

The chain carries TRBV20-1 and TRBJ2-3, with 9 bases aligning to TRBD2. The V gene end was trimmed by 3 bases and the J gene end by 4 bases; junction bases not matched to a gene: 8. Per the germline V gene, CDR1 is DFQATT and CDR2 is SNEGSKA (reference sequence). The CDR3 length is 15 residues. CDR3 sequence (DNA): TGCAGTGCTAGTCGGGCGGAGCGGGGGGCAGATACGCAGTATTTT. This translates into CSASRAERGADTQYF.

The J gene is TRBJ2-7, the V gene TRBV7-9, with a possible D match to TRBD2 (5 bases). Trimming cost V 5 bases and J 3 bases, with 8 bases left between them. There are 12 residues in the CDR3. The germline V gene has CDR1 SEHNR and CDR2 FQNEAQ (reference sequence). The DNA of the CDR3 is TGTGCCAGCAGCGTGACTAACTACGAGCAGTACTTC. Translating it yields CASSVTNYEQYF.

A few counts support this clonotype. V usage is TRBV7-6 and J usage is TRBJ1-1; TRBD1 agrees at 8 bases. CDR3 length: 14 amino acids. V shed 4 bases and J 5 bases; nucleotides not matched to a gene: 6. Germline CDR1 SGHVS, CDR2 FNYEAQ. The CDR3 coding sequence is TGTGCCAGCAGCTCGGACAGGGTATATACTGAAGCTTTCTTT. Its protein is CASSSDRVYTEAFF.

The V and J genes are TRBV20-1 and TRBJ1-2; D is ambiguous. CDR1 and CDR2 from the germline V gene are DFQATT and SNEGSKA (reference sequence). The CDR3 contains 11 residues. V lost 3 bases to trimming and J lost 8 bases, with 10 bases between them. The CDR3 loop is CSARHGGGYTF. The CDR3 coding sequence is TGCAGTGCTAGGCATGGAGGAGGCTACACCTTC.

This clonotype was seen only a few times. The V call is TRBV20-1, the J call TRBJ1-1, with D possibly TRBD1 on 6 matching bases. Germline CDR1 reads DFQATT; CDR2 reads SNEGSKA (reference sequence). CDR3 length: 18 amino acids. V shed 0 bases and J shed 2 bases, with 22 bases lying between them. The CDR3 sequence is CSARDWGRETQGNTEAFF. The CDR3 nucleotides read TGCAGTGCTAGAGATTGGGGCAGAGAGACACAGGGTAACACTGAAGCTTTCTTT.

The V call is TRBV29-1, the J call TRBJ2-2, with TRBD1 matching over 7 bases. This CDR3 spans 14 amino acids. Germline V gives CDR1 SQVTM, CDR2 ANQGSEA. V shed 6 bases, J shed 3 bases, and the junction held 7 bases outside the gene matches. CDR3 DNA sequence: TGCAGCGTACTCCGTGACAGGGACACCGGGGAGCTGTTTTTT. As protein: CSVLRDRDTGELFF.

The DNA of the CDR3 is TGTGCCAGCAGTTACATCGATAAGCAAGAGACCCAGTACTTC. Translating it yields CASSYIDKQETQYF. The chain couples TRBV6-5 to TRBJ2-5; no clear D gene. Germline CDR1 MNHEY, CDR2 SVGAGI. This CDR3 spans 14 amino acids. Trimming shortened V by 2 bases and J by 2 bases, and 9 bases separated the two germline ends.

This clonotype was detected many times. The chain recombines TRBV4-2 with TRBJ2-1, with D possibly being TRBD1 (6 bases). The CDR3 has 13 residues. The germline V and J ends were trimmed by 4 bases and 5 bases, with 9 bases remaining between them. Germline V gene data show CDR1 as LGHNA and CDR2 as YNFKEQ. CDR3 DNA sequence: TGTGCCAGCAGCCGAGGACAGAACAATGAGCAGTTCTTC. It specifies CASSRGQNNEQFF.

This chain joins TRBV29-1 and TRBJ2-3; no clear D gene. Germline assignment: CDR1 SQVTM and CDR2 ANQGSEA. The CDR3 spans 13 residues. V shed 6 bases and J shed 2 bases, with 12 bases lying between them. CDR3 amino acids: CSVPWQHTDTQYF. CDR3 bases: TGCAGCGTCCCTTGGCAGCACACAGATACGCAGTATTTT.

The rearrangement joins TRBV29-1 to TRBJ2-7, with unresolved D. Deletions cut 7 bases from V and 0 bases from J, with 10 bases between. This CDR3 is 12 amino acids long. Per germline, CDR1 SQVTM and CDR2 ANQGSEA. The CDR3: CSASDTSYEQYF. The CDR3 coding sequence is TGCAGCGCCTCAGACACCTCCTACGAGCAGTACTTC.

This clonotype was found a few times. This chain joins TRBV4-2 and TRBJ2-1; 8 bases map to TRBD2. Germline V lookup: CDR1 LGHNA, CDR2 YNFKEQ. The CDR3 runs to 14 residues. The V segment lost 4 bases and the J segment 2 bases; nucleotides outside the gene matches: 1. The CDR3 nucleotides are TGTGCCAGCAGCCGTAGCGGGACCTACAATGAGCAGTTCTTC. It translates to CASSRSGTYNEQFF.